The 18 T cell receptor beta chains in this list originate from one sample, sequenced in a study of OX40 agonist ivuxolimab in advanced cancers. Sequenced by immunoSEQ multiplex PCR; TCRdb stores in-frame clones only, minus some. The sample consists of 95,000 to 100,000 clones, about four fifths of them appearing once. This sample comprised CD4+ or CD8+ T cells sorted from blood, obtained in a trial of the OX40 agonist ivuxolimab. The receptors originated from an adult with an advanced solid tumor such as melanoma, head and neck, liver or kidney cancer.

The CDR3 loop is CASSPGLESYEQYF. For the CDR3, the DNA is TGTGCCAGCAGCCCGGGACTAGAGTCTTACGAGCAGTACTTC. The chain joins TRBV7-8 to TRBJ2-7; TRBD2 agrees at 8 bases. With 5 bases clipped from V and 4 bases from J, the junction kept 7 bases outside the gene matches. This CDR3 is 14 amino acids long. Germline lookup yields CDR1 SGHVS and CDR2 FQNEAQ.

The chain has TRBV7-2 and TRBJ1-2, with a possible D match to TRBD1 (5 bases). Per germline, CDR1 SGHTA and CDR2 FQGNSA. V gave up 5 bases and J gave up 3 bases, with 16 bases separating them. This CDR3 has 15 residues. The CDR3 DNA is TGTGCCAGCAGCCAAGGGGTAGGGGTTGACTATGGCTACACCTTC. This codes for CASSQGVGVDYGYTF.

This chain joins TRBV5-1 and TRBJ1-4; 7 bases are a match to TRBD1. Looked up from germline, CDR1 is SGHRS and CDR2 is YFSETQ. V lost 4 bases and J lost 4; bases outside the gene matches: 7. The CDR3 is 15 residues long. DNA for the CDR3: TGCGCCAGCAGCCTGGGGACAGCCGGTAATGAAAAACTGTTTTTT. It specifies CASSLGTAGNEKLFF.

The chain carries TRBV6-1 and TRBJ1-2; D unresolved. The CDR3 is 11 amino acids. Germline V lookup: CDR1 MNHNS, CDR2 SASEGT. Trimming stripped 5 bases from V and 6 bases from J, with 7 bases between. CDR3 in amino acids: CASSRWDGYTF. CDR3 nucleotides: TGTGCCAGCAGTCGGTGGGATGGCTACACCTTC.

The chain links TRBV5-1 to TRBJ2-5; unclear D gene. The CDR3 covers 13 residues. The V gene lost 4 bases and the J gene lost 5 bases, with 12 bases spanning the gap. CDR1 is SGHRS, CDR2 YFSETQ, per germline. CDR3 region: CASSPTVMETQYF. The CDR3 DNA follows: TGCGCCAGCAGCCCGACGGTTATGGAGACCCAGTACTTC.

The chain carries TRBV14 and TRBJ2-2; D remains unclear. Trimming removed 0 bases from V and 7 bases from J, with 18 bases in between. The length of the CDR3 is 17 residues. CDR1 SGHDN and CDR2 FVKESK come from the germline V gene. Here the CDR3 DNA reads TGTGCCAGCAGCCAAGAAAGGCTGTACAGTTTGGGCGGGGAGCTGTTTTTT. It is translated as CASSQERLYSLGGELFF.

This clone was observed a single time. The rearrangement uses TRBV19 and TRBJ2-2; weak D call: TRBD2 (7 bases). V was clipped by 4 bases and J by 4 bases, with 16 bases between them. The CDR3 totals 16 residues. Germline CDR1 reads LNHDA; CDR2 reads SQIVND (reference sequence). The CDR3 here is CASSNPGGRGTGELFF. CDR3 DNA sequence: TGTGCCAGTAGTAATCCGGGGGGCCGGGGCACCGGGGAGCTGTTTTTT.

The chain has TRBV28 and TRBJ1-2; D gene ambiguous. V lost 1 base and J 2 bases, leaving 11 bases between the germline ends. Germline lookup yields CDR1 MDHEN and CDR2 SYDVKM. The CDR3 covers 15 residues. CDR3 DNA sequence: TGTGCCAGCAGTTTATCTGGCAGACCGAACTATGGCTACACCTTC. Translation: CASSLSGRPNYGYTF.

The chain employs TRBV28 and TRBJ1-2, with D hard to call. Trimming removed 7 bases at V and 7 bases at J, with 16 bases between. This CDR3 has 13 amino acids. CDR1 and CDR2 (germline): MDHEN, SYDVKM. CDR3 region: CASMTMGRGGYTF. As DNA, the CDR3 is TGTGCCAGCATGACCATGGGGAGAGGTGGCTACACCTTC.

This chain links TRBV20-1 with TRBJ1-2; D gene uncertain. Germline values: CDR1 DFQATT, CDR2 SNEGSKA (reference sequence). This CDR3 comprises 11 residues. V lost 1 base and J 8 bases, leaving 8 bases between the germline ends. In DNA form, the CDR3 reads TGCAGTGCTAGAGCCCGGTTCGGCTACACCTTC. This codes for CSARARFGYTF.

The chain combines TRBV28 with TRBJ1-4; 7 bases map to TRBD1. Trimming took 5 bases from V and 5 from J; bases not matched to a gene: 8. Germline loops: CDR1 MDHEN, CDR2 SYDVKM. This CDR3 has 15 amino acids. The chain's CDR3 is CASSPSGGLNEKLFF. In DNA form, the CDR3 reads TGTGCCAGCAGTCCGTCAGGGGGGCTAAATGAAAAACTGTTTTTT.

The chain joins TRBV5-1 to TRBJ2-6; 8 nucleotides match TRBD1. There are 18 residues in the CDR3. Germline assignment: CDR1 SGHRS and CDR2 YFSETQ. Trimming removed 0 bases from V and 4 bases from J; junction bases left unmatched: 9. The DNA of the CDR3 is TGCGCCAGCAGCTTGGGGCCAGGGGGCGTAGACGGGGCCAACGTCCTGACTTTC. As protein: CASSLGPGGVDGANVLTF.

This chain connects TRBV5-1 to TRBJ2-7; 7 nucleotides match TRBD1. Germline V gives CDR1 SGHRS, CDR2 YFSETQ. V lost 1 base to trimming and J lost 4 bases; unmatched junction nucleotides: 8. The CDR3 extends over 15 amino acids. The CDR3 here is CASSLKGQIPYEQYF. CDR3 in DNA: TGCGCCAGCAGCTTGAAGGGACAGATCCCTTACGAGCAGTACTTC.

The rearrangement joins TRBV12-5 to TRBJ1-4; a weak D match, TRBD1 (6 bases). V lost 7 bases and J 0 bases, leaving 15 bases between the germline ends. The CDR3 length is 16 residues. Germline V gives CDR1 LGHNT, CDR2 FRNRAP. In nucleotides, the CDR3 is TGTGCTAGTGCCCCACTGGGGGCCGCAACTAATGAAAAACTGTTTTTT. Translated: CASAPLGAATNEKLFF. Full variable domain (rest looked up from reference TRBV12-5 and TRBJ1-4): DARVTQTPRHKVTEMGQEVTMRCQPILGHNTVFWYRQTMMQGLELLAYFRNRAPLDDSGMPKDRFSAEMPDATLATLKIQPSEPRDSAVYFCASAPLGAATNEKLFFGSGTQLSVL.

In DNA, the CDR3 is TGCGCCAGCAGCCAAGAAGGAGCGGGAGACCCTAGGGGGAAGACCCAGTACTTC. Translating it yields CASSQEGAGDPRGKTQYF. This rearrangement joins TRBV4-1 to TRBJ2-5, with TRBD2 identical over 8 bases. The CDR3 runs to 18 residues. Germline-derived CDR1 and CDR2 are MGHRA and YSYEKL. V dropped 0 bases and J dropped 6; count of bases not matched to a gene: 15.

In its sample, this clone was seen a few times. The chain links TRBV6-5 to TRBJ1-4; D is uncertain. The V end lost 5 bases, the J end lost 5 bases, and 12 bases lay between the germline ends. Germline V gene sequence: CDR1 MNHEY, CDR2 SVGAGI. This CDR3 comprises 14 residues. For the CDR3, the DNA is TGTGCCAGCAGTGAAAGAATCTTAAATGAAAAACTGTTTTTT. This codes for CASSERILNEKLFF.

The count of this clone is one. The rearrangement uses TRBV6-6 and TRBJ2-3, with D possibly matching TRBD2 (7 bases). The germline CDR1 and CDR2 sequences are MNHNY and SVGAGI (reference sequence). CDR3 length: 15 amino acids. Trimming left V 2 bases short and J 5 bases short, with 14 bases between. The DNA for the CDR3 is TGTGCCAGCAGTTACGGGGGGGCGCGGAGAGATACGCAGTATTTT. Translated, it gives CASSYGGARRDTQYF.

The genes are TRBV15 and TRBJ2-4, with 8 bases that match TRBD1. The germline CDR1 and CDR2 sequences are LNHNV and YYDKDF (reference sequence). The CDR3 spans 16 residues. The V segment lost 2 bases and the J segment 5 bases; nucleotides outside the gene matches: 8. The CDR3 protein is CATSRTHSGGQNIQYF. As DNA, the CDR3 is TGTGCCACCAGCAGAACCCACTCAGGGGGCCAAAACATTCAGTACTTC.